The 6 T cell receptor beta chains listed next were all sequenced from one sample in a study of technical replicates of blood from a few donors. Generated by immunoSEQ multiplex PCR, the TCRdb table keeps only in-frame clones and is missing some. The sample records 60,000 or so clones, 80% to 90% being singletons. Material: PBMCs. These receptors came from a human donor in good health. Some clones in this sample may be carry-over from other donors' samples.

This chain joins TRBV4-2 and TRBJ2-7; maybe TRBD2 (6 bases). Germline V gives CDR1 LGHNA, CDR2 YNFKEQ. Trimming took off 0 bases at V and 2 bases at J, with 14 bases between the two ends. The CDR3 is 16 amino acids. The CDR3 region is CASSQEGNSGPYEQYF. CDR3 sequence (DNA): TGTGCCAGCAGCCAAGAAGGAAATAGCGGACCCTACGAGCAGTACTTC.

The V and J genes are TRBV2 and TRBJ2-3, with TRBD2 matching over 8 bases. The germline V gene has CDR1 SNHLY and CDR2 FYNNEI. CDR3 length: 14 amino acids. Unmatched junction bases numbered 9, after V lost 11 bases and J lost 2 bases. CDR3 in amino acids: CASQSGGYTDTQYF. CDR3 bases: TGTGCCTCCCAGAGCGGGGGATACACAGATACGCAGTATTTT.

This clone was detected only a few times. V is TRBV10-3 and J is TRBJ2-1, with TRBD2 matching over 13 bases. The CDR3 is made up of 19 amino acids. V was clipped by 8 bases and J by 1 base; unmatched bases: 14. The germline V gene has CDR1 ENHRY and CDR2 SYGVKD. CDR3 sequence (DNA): TGTGCCATCCCCCTGACTAGCGGGGGGCCAGGTCTGTCCTACAATGAGCAGTTCTTC. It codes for CAIPLTSGGPGLSYNEQFF.

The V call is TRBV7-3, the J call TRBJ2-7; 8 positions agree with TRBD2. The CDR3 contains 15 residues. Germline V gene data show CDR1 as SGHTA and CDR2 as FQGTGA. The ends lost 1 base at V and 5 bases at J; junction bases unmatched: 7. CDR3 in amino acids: CASSLRREGVHEQYF. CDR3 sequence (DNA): TGTGCCAGCAGCTTAAGACGGGAGGGCGTCCACGAGCAGTACTTC.

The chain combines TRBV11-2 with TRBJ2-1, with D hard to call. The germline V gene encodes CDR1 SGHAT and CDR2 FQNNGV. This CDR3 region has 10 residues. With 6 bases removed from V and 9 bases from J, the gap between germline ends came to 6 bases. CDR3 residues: CASSLGEQFF. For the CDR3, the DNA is TGTGCCAGCAGTCTAGGTGAGCAGTTCTTC. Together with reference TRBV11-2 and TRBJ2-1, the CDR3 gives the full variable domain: EAGVAQSPRYKIIEKRQSVAFWCNPISGHATLYWYQQILGQGPKLLIQFQNNGVVDDSQLPKDRFSAERLKGVDSTLKIQPAKLEDSAVYLCASSLGEQFFGPGTRLTVL.

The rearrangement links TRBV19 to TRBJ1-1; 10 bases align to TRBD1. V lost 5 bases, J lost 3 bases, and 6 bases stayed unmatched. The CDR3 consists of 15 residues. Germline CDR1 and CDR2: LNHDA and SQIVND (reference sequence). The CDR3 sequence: CASSGAGTGDTEAFF. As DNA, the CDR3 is TGTGCCAGTAGTGGGGCCGGGACAGGGGACACTGAAGCTTTCTTT.